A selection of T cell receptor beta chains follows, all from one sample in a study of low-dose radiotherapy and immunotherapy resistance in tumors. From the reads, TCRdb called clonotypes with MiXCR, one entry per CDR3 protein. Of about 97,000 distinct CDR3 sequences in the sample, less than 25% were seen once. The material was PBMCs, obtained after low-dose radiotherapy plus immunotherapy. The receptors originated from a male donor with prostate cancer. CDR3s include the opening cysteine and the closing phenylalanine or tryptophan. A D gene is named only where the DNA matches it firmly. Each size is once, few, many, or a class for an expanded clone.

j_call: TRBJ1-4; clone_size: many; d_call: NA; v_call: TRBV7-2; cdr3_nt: TGTGCCAGCAGCTTAGATCCGACAGCAACTAATGAAAAACTGTTTTTT; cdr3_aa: CASSLDPTATNEKLFF
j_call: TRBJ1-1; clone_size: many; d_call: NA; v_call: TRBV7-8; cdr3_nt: TGTGCCAGCAGCTTGGAGGGGGACACTGAAGCTTTCTTT; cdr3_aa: CASSLEGDTEAFF
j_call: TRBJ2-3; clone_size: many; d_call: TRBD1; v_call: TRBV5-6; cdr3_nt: TGTGCCAGCAGCTTGGGACAGGGGAGCACAGATACGCAGTATTTT; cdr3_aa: CASSLGQGSTDTQYF
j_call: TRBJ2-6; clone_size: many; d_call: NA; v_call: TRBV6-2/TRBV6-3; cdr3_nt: TGTGCCAGCAAGACCCAATCTGGGGCCAACGTCCTGACTTTC; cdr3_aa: CASKTQSGANVLTF
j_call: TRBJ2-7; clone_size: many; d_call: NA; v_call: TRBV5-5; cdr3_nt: TGCGCCAGCAGCTTGGAACCAAGCGGGCTCGACGAGCAGTACTTC; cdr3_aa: CASSLEPSGLDEQYF
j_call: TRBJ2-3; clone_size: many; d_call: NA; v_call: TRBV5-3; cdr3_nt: TGTGCCAGCAGCCGGTGGTCAGATACGCAGTATTTT; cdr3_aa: CASSRWSDTQYF
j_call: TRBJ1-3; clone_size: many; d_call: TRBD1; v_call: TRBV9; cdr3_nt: TGTGCCAGCACCGGGACAGGGACTGGAAACACCATATATTTT; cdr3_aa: CASTGTGTGNTIYF
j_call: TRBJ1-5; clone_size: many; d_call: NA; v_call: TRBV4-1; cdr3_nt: TGCGCCAGCAGGCGGGAGGGTAGCAATCAGCCCCAGCATTTT; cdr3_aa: CASRREGSNQPQHF
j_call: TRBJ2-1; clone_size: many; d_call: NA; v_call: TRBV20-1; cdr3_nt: TGCAGTGCTAGATTGGTAAGGGGGGAGCAGTTCTTC; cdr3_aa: CSARLVRGEQFF
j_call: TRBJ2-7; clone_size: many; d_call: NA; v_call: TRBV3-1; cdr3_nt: TGTGCCAGCAGCCAAGCATTGCAGGCTCCGTACGAGCAGTACTTC; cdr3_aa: CASSQALQAPYEQYF
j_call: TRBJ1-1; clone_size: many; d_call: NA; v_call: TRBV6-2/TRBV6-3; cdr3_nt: TGTGCCAGCAGTAATGGACAGAACACTGAAGCTTTCTTT; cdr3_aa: CASSNGQNTEAFF
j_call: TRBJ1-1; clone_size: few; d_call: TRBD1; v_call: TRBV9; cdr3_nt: TGTGCCAGCAGCGTAGGCCCCGGGGACAGGGGAGCTTTCTTT; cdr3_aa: CASSVGPGDRGAFF
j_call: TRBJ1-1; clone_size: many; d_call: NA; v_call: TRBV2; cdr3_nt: TGTGCCAGCAGTGAAGGGGAGGAGGGGGGCAACACTGAAGCTTTCTTT; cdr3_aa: CASSEGEEGGNTEAFF
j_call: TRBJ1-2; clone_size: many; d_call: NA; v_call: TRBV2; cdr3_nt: TGTGCCAGCAGCCCAGACGGGACCCGGGGCTACACCTTC; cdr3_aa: CASSPDGTRGYTF
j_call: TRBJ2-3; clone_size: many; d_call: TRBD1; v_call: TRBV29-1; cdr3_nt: TGCAGCGTTGCATCAACGGGACAGGGCGCAGATACGCAGTATTTT; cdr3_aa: CSVASTGQGADTQYF
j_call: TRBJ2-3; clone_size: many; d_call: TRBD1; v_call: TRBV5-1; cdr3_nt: TGCGCCAGCAGGCTGGGACAGCGCACAGATACGCAGTATTTT; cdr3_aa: CASRLGQRTDTQYF
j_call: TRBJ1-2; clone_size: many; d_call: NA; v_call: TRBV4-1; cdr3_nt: TGCGCCAGCAGCCAAGCAGGGGCCAACAACTATGGCTACACCTTC; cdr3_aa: CASSQAGANNYGYTF
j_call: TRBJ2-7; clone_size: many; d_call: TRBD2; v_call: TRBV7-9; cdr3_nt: TGTGCCAGCAGCGCAAGACTAGCGGAGAATTACGAGCAGTACTTC; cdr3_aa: CASSARLAENYEQYF
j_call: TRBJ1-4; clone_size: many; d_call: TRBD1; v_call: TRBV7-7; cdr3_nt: TGTGCTAGCAGCCCGGGACAGGGGACTAATGAAAAACTGTTTTTT; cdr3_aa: CASSPGQGTNEKLFF
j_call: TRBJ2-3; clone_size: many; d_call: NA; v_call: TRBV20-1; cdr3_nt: TGCAGTGCACTAGAGATGGGTGGAAGGGCAGATACGCAGTATTTT; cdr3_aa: CSALEMGGRADTQYF
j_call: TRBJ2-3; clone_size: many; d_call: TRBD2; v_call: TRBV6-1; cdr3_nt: TGTGCCAGCAGTGCCTCGACTAGCGGGCGCACAGATACGCAGTATTTT; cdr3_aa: CASSASTSGRTDTQYF
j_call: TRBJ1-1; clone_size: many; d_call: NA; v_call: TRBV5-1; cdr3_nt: TGCGCCAGCAGCTCAGGAAGGAATCTTGAGGACACTGAAGCTTTCTTT; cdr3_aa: CASSSGRNLEDTEAFF
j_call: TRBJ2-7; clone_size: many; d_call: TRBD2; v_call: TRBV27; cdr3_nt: TGTGCCAGCAGCCGAGCGGGACCCGTGGGCTACGAGCAGTACTTC; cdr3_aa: CASSRAGPVGYEQYF
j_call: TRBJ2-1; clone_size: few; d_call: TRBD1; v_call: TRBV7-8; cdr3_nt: TGTGCCAGCAGCTTCCAGGGGGCGACCTACAATGAGCAGTTCTTC; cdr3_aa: CASSFQGATYNEQFF
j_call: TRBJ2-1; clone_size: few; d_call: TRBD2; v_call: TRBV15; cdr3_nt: TGTGCCACCAGCAGAGGTTTCACTAGCGGGGGAGGAGAGCAGTTCTTC; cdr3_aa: CATSRGFTSGGGEQFF